Included here is one T cell receptor beta chain sequence, with context. The sample comes from a study of control samples from healthy donors and cancer patients. Profiling relied on immunoSEQ multiplex PCR, and the TCRdb table lists in-frame clones only, not all of them. The sample shows roughly 88,000 clones, more than 80% of them seen only once. V lost 4 bases to trimming and J lost 1 base, with 13 bases between them. Germline V gene sequence: CDR1 MGHRA, CDR2 YSYEKL. The CDR3 length is 15 residues. Specimen: blood. The receptor comes from a man aged 18 to 30 in good health. The V gene is TRBV4-1, the J gene TRBJ1-1; D is uncertain. In nucleotides, the CDR3 is TGCGCCAGCAGCCTTAGACTGGTGGAGAACACTGAAGCTTTCTTT. Its protein product is CASSLRLVENTEAFF.